This T cell receptor beta chain was observed in a study of T cell responses to AZD1222 COVID-19 vaccine (dated by TCRdb to the early 2020s). Describing the broader study: TCR sequencing was performed for about 250 trial participants, of whom around 210 were given two doses of AZD1222 and roughly 25 were given two doses of MenACWY control vaccine. Trial participants were enrolled into age subgroups of 18-55, 56-69 and 70-plus years, which contained around 150, 28 and 57 TCR-sequenced participants, respectively.

Of note for this clone: What antigen it recognizes has not been identified. No much larger clonotype is one base removed from it; base qualities were not supplied.

The CDR3 regions of human TCRbeta chains were analyzed by immunosequencing. Processing in the source paper ran as follows. Repertoire TCRs were matched against a reference library of SARS-CoV-2-specific TCRs generated with the MIRA antigen-specificity platform. Breadth meant the fraction of unique TCRs that were SARS-CoV-2-associated, whereas depth meant the fraction of total T cells that were SARS-CoV-2-associated. Using the MIRA data, each spike-specific TCR was assigned both to the spike region to which the TCR was reactive and to a CD4 or CD8 class. Log10-transformed breadth and depth values were compared by one-way ANOVA with Sidak's multiple comparisons tests. Drawn from immuneACCESS, this table holds only the in-frame rearrangements with V and J called that TCRdb kept. Clones are partly lost; checked studies trace under half to an unresolved V gene and leave the rest unexplained. V, J and clone size were drawn from that table, and D and trimming were deduced from the DNA. This sample has approximately 210,000 clones in its table, and more than 85% of those were observed once. The top ten clones comprise around 3.5% of the sample.

On the study overall, not on this receptor specifically: Conclusions about previously exposed vaccinees are limited because only a handful of AZD1222 recipients were SARS-CoV-2 seropositive at baseline. Vaccine-associated CD4 TCRs spanned the whole spike protein, with dominant responses in regions 160-218 and 743-854. After two AZD1222 doses, spike-specific TCR breadth and depth were significantly higher than at day 0 and than in MenACWY recipients. Reportedly, almost half of the unique spike-specific TCRs recognized epitopes lying outside the regions that are mutated in the B.1.351 and B.1.1.7 variants. The 56-69-year group was small, and its depth increase did not reach significance, likely because of low power. Most participants were white British and females outnumbered males, and the authors suggested that clonal diversity may have been underestimated. Because no day 14 peak-response samples were available, repertoires were characterized only after the peak T cell response.

In the paper's terms, the time point label means: about 28 days (+/-7) after the second vaccine dose. Because spike-specific TCR depth and breadth did not differ between the two schedules, AZD1222 recipients who got a second dose at roughly 4 weeks were pooled with those who got a second dose at roughly 12 weeks. Vaccinee samples came from UK trials COV001 and COV002, including a single-blind randomized controlled phase 2/3 trial of AZD1222 (ChAdOx1 nCoV-19) in healthy adults. For TCRbeta chain sequencing, PBMC samples were collected from trial participants at day 0 and at day 28 after the second dose. Based on the germline V gene, the CDR1 and CDR2 sequences are KGHSH and LQKENI. Including the terminal cysteine and phenylalanine, the CDR3 comprises 11 residues. CDR3 DNA is the only sequence kept; it has 33 bases, read in frame from the first base. V is shortened by 4 bases, J by 5 bases, and the region joining them spans 4 bases.

In this chain, TRBV18 is recombined with TRBJ2-3; a confident D gene designation cannot be given. The clonotype comes from an adult who received the AZD1222 COVID-19 vaccine. The specimen was peripheral blood, collected 28 days after the second AZD1222 dose. The sequenced DNA: TGTGCCAGCTCACGGGAAGATACGCAGTATTTT. Translation gives CASSREDTQYF.